This TCR beta chain was captured by sequencing in a study of CD8+ T cells in alopecia areata. Study-wide findings and caveats: Administration of tofacitinib significantly diminished scalp clonality and expanded CD8+ clones within the top 100.

Isolated RNA was reverse transcribed into cDNA used as the sequencing template. TCRdb's copy holds only in-frame clones and misses some; the assay was immunoSEQ multiplex PCR. The sample includes about 87,000 clones, just over 70% of them seen just once. CDR3 length: 13 amino acids. Germline CDR1 is MNHEY and CDR2 is SVGAGI. Trimming removed 3 bases at V and 6 bases at J, with 8 bases between. The treatment denotes: oral pan-JAK inhibitor, 5-10 mg twice daily. With regard to this clone: The antigen remains undetermined.

The chain is built from TRBV6-5 and TRBJ2-2; unclear D gene. Sample: CD8+ T cells sorted from blood, taken around week 46, from a patient treated with tofacitinib. This TCR derives from a human donor with alopecia areata. The CDR3 coding sequence is TGTGCCAGCAGTTATGTTGGGGCCGGGGAGCTGTTTTTT. This gives the protein CASSYVGAGELFF.